These 26 T cell receptor beta chains were all obtained from the same sample, sequenced in a study of identical twins. MiXCR, applied by TCRdb to the 5' RACE reads, yields one record per CDR3 protein. The sample lists hundreds of thousands of distinct CDR3 sequences; roughly 6.2% were seen once. Sequences were obtained from naive T cells sorted from blood. These receptors were obtained from a man aged 18-30 years in good health.

This clonotype was counted at least ten times. The chain is built from TRBV5-1 and TRBJ1-1; TRBD1 might be the D (5 bases). Trimming cost V 7 bases and J 4 bases, with 17 bases left between them. The germline gives CDR1 SGHRS, CDR2 YFSETQ. The CDR3 contains 14 residues. The CDR3 DNA is TGCGCCAGCGCGTGGCGGGGGGGGACCACTGAAGCTTTCTTT. Encoded protein: CASAWRGGTTEAFF.

The chain combines TRBV14 with TRBJ1-3; D ambiguous. This CDR3 is built from 17 residues. CDR1 is SGHDN, CDR2 FVKESK, per germline. The germline V and J ends were trimmed by 1 base and 1 base, with 14 bases remaining between them. In DNA form, the CDR3 reads TGTGCCAGCAGCCAAGTTGGACTGGCCGGGTCTGGAAACACCATATATTTT. This encodes CASSQVGLAGSGNTIYF.

The rearrangement joins TRBV29-1 to TRBJ2-6; D perhaps matches TRBD1 (6 bases). This CDR3 spans 16 amino acids. CDR1 and CDR2 (germline): SQVTM, ANQGSEA. Trimming took 6 bases from V and 4 from J, leaving 19 bases between them. The CDR3 coding sequence is TGCAGCGTCGCCGTGGACAGAAGAACGGGGGCCAACGTCCTGACTTTC. Protein: CSVAVDRRTGANVLTF.

This clonotype was counted ten times or more. The rearrangement joins TRBV5-1 to TRBJ2-5; D possibly corresponds to TRBD2 (6 bases). The ends were cut back, 2 bases at V and 2 bases at J, with 10 bases in the middle. CDR3 length: 14 amino acids. The germline V gene encodes CDR1 SGHRS and CDR2 YFSETQ. CDR3 sequence: CASSLNGRQETQYF. The DNA for the CDR3 is TGCGCCAGCAGCTTAAACGGGAGACAAGAGACCCAGTACTTC.

J is TRBJ2-1 and V is TRBV12-5; D unresolved. V lost 6 bases and J 14 bases, leaving 17 bases between the germline ends. The CDR3 spans 12 residues. CDR1 LGHNT and CDR2 FRNRAP come from the germline V gene. The CDR3 spells CASGTGAPPKFF. CDR3 coding DNA: TGTGCTAGTGGAACGGGCGCGCCCCCAAAGTTCTTC. Full variable domain (remainder filled in from reference TRBV12-5 and TRBJ2-1): DARVTQTPRHKVTEMGQEVTMRCQPILGHNTVFWYRQTMMQGLELLAYFRNRAPLDDSGMPKDRFSAEMPDATLATLKIQPSEPRDSAVYFCASGTGAPPKFFGPGTRLTVL.

In this sample, this clonotype turned up a few times. This chain links TRBV6-6 with TRBJ1-2; tentatively, D is TRBD1 (5 bases). This CDR3 region has 13 residues. Germline V gene lookup returns CDR1 MNHNY and CDR2 SVGAGI (reference sequence). The V end lost 2 bases, the J end lost 7 bases, and 11 bases lay between the germline ends. The DNA for the CDR3 is TGTGCCAGCAGTTACCCAGGGCAGTCTGGCTACACCTTC. Amino acids: CASSYPGQSGYTF.

This clonotype was detected many times. The genes are TRBV20-1 and TRBJ2-5, with D perhaps TRBD1 (6 bases). The CDR3 consists of 16 residues. Per the germline V gene, CDR1 is DFQATT and CDR2 is SNEGSKA (reference sequence). V was pared by 1 base and J by 2 bases, with 17 bases between. The chain's CDR3 is CSARVRQEPLQETQYF. The CDR3 DNA is TGCAGTGCTAGAGTCCGACAGGAGCCTTTGCAAGAGACCCAGTACTTC.

This chain uses TRBV29-1 with TRBJ1-2; D is ambiguous. CDR3 length equals 11 residues. Germline V CDR1 and CDR2: SQVTM, ANQGSEA. V was clipped by 3 bases and J by 5 bases, with 7 bases between them. In DNA form, the CDR3 reads TGCAGCGTTGATGCGGGTTATGGCTACACCTTC. This translates into CSVDAGYGYTF. The entire variable domain, with the rest obtained from reference TRBV29-1 and TRBJ1-2, is as follows: SAVISQKPSRDICQRGTSLTIQCQVDSQVTMMFWYRQQPGQSLTLIATANQGSEATYESGFVIDKFPISRPNLTFSTLTVSNMSPEDSSIYLCSVDAGYGYTFGSGTRLTVV.

This chain uses TRBV20-1 with TRBJ1-6; weak D call: TRBD1 (5 bases). The CDR3 consists of 16 residues. Germline V lookup: CDR1 DFQATT, CDR2 SNEGSKA (reference sequence). The V end lost 3 bases, the J end lost 8 bases, and 20 bases lay between the germline ends. CDR3 nucleotide sequence: TGCAGTGCTAGTCCCATAGGCCAGGACATGTATTCACCCCTCCACTTT. The encoded protein is CSASPIGQDMYSPLHF.

Many counts were recorded for this clonotype. The genes are TRBV28 and TRBJ1-2; D might be TRBD1 (6 bases). The CDR3 extends over 15 amino acids. With 4 bases removed from V and 4 bases from J, the gap between germline ends came to 16 bases. Germline CDR1 MDHEN, CDR2 SYDVKM. The CDR3: CASSSPPRDTYGYTF. The CDR3 bases are TGTGCCAGCAGTTCTCCCCCCCGGGACACCTATGGCTACACCTTC.

This clonotype was found many times. The V and J genes are TRBV28 and TRBJ2-3, with 9 positions matching TRBD1. The CDR3 is made up of 13 amino acids. The germline V gene encodes CDR1 MDHEN and CDR2 SYDVKM. V lost 3 bases, J lost 14 bases, and 9 bases stayed unmatched. The CDR3 nucleotides are TGTGCCAGCAGTTTTCCCCGGGACAGGGAAATGTATTTT. It is translated as CASSFPRDREMYF.

This clonotype was found a few times. V and J are TRBV5-5 and TRBJ2-7; 9 bases align to TRBD2. The junction had 3 bases not matched to a gene; V was cut back by 2 bases and J by 0 bases. The CDR3 loop spans 15 amino acids. The germline CDR1 and CDR2 sequences are SGHKS and YYEKEE (reference sequence). The CDR3 protein is CASSFPSGTSYEQYV. The CDR3 coding sequence is TGTGCCAGCAGCTTCCCTAGCGGGACCTCCTACGAGCAGTACGTC.

The chain carries TRBV5-1 and TRBJ2-1; no reliable D call. The V and J ends lost 3 bases and 10 bases respectively, with 17 bases between them. There are 14 residues in the CDR3. Germline V gives CDR1 SGHRS, CDR2 YFSETQ. The CDR3 protein is CASSYTLRSEEQFF. The CDR3 coding sequence is TGCGCCAGCAGCTATACTTTACGGTCGGAGGAGCAGTTCTTC.

The chain is built from TRBV7-6 and TRBJ2-1; 9 bases fit TRBD2. The V gene end was trimmed by 2 bases and the J gene end by 2 bases; junction bases not matched to a gene: 7. This CDR3 contains 17 residues. CDR1 SGHVS and CDR2 FNYEAQ come from the germline V gene. This CDR3 reads CASSLLAGKTAYNEQFF. Here the CDR3 DNA reads TGTGCCAGCAGCTTACTAGCGGGAAAGACTGCCTACAATGAGCAGTTCTTC.

This sequence joins TRBV18 and TRBJ1-4, with a weak D call TRBD1 (5 bases). This CDR3 spans 16 amino acids. V was trimmed by 2 bases and J by 5 bases, leaving 15 bases between them. Germline assignment: CDR1 KGHSH and CDR2 LQKENI. The CDR3 sequence is CASSPSELGVNEKLFF. Written as DNA, the CDR3 is TGTGCCAGCTCACCATCGGAGCTAGGGGTCAATGAAAAACTGTTTTTT.

This clonotype appeared many times. This rearrangement joins TRBV27 to TRBJ2-1; D not certain. The CDR3 totals 13 residues. Trimming cost V 3 bases and J 9 bases, with 12 bases left between them. Germline V gene lookup returns CDR1 MNHEY and CDR2 SMNVEV (reference sequence). The CDR3 region has the DNA TGTGCCAGCAGTTTGGTTAGGGCAAGTGAGCAGTTCTTC. Its protein product is CASSLVRASEQFF.

About this clonotype: A read error may explain this, as a much larger clone is one base away. Because the CDR3 is missing its conserved closing phenylalanine or tryptophan, this is likely a read error. This chain joins TRBV12-3 or TRBV12-4 and TRBJ1-3; 7 bases align to TRBD1. V lost 4 bases to trimming and J lost 4 bases; unmatched junction nucleotides: 1. The CDR3 consists of 13 residues. The CDR3 bases are TGTGCCAGCAGTTGGGACAGCGGAAACACCATATATGTT. Protein: CASSWDSGNTIYV.

This clonotype has just a few counts. The chain carries TRBV14 and TRBJ2-2; maybe TRBD2 (6 bases). This CDR3 has 16 amino acids. The germline V and J ends were trimmed by 4 bases and 8 bases, with 20 bases remaining between them. Germline lookup yields CDR1 SGHDN and CDR2 FVKESK. The CDR3 nucleotides are TGTGCCAGCAGCCCCTGGGTAGCGGTAACCGTTGGGGAGCTGTTTTTT. This translates into CASSPWVAVTVGELFF.

Ten or more counts support this clonotype. This chain joins TRBV2 and TRBJ2-5; TRBD2 matches at 10 bases. The CDR3 sequence is 15 residues long. The V segment lost 2 bases and the J segment 4 bases; nucleotides outside the gene matches: 4. The germline CDR1 and CDR2 sequences are SNHLY and FYNNEI. CDR3 sequence: CASSERTSGLETQYF. CDR3 DNA sequence: TGTGCCAGCAGTGAAAGGACTAGCGGTCTAGAGACCCAGTACTTC.

This rearrangement joins TRBV18 to TRBJ2-5; TRBD2 is a possible D gene (5 bases). The CDR3 is 15 residues long. V lost 2 bases and J lost 4, with 14 bases in between. Germline assignment: CDR1 KGHSH and CDR2 LQKENI. DNA for the CDR3: TGTGCCAGCTCACCAAGAGCGGAGTCAGGAGAGACCCAGTACTTC. The encoded protein is CASSPRAESGETQYF. The full variable domain, rest sourced from reference TRBV18 and TRBJ2-5, is NAGVMQNPRHLVRRRGQEARLRCSPMKGHSHVYWYRQLPEEGLKFMVYLQKENIIDESGMPKERFSAEFPKEGPSILRIQQVVRGDSAAYFCASSPRAESGETQYFGPGTRLLVL.

The table lists this clonotype with many counts. J is TRBJ2-3 and V is TRBV7-2, with 9 bases that match TRBD2. The CDR3 spans 15 residues. Germline assignment: CDR1 SGHTA and CDR2 FQGNSA. V trimming: 1 base; J trimming: 6 bases; junction bases outside the gene matches: 5. The CDR3 loop reads CASSLEAGGPDTQYF. The CDR3 DNA sequence: TGTGCCAGCAGCTTAGAGGCGGGAGGGCCGGATACGCAGTATTTT.

At least ten counts were recorded for this clonotype. The V call is TRBV29-1, the J call TRBJ2-7, with D maybe TRBD1 (5 bases). The germline gives CDR1 SQVTM, CDR2 ANQGSEA. This CDR3 contains 13 residues. V gave up 5 bases and J gave up 2 bases, with 13 bases separating them. CDR3 sequence reads: CSVSQGTTYEQYF. CDR3 nucleotide sequence: TGCAGCGTTTCTCAGGGCACTACCTACGAGCAGTACTTC.

This clonotype was detected a few times. The gene calls are TRBV7-3 and TRBJ2-3, with 7 nucleotides matching TRBD2. Germline values: CDR1 SGHTA, CDR2 FQGTGA. The CDR3 loop spans 18 amino acids. Losses at the gene ends were 2 bases for V and 3 bases for J; bases not matched to a gene: 14. DNA for the CDR3: TGTGCCAGCAGCTTACTGCGGTCGGGCGGGAGATATACAGATACGCAGTATTTT. This translates into CASSLLRSGGRYTDTQYF. Together with reference TRBV7-3 and TRBJ2-3, the CDR3 gives the full variable domain: GAGVSQTPSNKVTEKGKYVELRCDPISGHTALYWYRQSLGQGPEFLIYFQGTGAADDSGLPNDRFFAVRPEGSVSTLKIQRTERGDSAVYLCASSLLRSGGRYTDTQYFGPGTRLTVL.

This chain connects TRBV11-2 to TRBJ2-1; TRBD2 aligns across 9 bases. Germline V gene lookup returns CDR1 SGHAT and CDR2 FQNNGV. CDR3 length: 19 residues. The trim removed 1 base at V and 8 bases at J, leaving 18 bases unmatched. CDR3 in amino acids: CASSLGTSTSGRFWDEQFF. The CDR3 region has the DNA TGTGCCAGCAGCTTAGGGACGAGTACGAGCGGGAGGTTTTGGGATGAGCAGTTCTTC.

This clonotype was counted between two and nine times. This sequence joins TRBV4-1 and TRBJ2-3; D gene ambiguous. The germline V gene encodes CDR1 MGHRA and CDR2 YSYEKL. Between the trimmed V and J ends, which lost 1 base and 6 bases, there was a span of 11 bases. CDR3 length equals 14 residues. DNA for the CDR3: TGCGCCAGCAGCCAAGTTTCCCGAGCGGATACGCAGTATTTT. It translates to CASSQVSRADTQYF.

This clonotype was seen more than once but under ten times. The gene calls are TRBV5-6 and TRBJ2-3; 7 nucleotides match TRBD2. This CDR3 spans 20 amino acids. Per the germline V gene, CDR1 is SGHDT and CDR2 is YYEEEE. The ends lost 4 bases at V and 1 base at J; junction bases unmatched: 21. This chain's CDR3 is CASSPGLPGGERQGTDTQYF. The CDR3 DNA is TGTGCCAGCAGCCCGGGACTCCCGGGGGGAGAGCGACAAGGCACAGATACGCAGTATTTT.